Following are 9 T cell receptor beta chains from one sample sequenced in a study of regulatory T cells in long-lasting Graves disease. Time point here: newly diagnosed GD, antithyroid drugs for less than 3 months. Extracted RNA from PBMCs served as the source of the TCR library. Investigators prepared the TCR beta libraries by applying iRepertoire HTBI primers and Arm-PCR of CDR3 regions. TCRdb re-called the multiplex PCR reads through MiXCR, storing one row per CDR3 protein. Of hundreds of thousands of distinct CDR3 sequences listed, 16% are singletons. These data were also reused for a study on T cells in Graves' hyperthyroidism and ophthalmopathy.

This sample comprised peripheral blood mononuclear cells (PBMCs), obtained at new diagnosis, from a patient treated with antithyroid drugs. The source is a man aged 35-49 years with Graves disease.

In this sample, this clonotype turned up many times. CDR3 bases: TGTGCCAGCAGTGGTTCAGGGGGAGGAACTGAAGCTTTCTTT. Residues: CASSGSGGGTEAFF. The chain employs TRBV2 and TRBJ1-1; 7 nucleotides align to TRBD1. Germline loops: CDR1 SNHLY, CDR2 FYNNEI. CDR3 length equals 14 residues. The V gene end was trimmed by 4 bases and the J gene end by 5 bases; junction bases not matched to a gene: 7. The full variable domain, in which reference TRBV2 and TRBJ1-1 provide the parts outside the CDR3, is EPEVTQTPSHQVTQMGQEVILRCVPISNHLYFYWYRQILGQKVEFLVSFYNNEISEKSEIFDDQFSVERPDGSNFTLKIRSTKLEDSAMYFCASSGSGGGTEAFFGQGTRLTVV.

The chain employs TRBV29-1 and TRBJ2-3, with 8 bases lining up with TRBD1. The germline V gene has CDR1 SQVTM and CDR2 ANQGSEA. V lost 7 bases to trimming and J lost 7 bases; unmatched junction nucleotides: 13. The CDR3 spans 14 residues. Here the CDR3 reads CSAERQGFGNTQYF. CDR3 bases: TGCAGCGCCGAAAGACAGGGGTTTGGAAATACGCAGTATTTT.

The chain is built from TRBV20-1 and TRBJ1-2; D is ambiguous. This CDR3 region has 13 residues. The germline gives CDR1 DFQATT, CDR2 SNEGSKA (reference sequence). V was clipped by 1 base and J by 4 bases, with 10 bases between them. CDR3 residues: CSARASTAYGYTF. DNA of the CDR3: TGCAGTGCTAGAGCATCTACAGCCTATGGCTACACCTTC.

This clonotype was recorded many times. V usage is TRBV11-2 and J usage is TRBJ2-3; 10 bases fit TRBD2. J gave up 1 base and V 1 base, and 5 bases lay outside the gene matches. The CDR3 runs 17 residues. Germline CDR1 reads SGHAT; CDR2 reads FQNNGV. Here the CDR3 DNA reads TGTGCCAGCAGCTTAGTTAGCGGGGGGAGAGGCACAGATACGCAGTATTTT. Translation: CASSLVSGGRGTDTQYF.

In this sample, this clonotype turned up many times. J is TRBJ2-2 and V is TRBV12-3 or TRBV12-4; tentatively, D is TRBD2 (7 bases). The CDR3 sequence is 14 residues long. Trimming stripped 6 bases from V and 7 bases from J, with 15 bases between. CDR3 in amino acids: CASRGGGAVGELFF. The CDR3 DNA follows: TGTGCCAGCAGGGGCGGGGGCGCGGTCGGGGAGCTGTTTTTT.

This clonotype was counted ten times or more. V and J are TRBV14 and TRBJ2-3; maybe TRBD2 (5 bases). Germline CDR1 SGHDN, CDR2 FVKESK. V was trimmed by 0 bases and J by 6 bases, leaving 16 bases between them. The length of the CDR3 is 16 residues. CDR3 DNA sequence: TGTGCCAGCAGCCAAGACGCGAGGGTTCGTGAGGATACGCAGTATTTT. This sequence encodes CASSQDARVREDTQYF.

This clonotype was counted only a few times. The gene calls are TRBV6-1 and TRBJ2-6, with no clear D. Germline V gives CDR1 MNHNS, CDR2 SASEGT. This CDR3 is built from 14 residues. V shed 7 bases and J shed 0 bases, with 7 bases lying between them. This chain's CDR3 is CASNIASGANVLTF. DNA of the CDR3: TGTGCCAGCAATATAGCCTCTGGGGCCAACGTCCTGACTTTC.

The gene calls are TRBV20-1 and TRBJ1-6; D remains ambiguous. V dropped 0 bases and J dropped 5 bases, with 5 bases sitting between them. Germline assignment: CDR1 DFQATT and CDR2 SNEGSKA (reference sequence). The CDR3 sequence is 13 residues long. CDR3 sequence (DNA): TGCAGTGCTAGAGACGGCAATAATTCACCCCTCCACTTT. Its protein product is CSARDGNNSPLHF.

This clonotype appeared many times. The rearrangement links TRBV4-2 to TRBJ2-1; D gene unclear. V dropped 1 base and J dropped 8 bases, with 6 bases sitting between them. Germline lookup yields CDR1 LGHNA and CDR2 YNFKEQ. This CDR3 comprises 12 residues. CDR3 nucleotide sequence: TGTGCCAGCAGCCAAGTCGGTGATGAGCAGTTCTTC. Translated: CASSQVGDEQFF.